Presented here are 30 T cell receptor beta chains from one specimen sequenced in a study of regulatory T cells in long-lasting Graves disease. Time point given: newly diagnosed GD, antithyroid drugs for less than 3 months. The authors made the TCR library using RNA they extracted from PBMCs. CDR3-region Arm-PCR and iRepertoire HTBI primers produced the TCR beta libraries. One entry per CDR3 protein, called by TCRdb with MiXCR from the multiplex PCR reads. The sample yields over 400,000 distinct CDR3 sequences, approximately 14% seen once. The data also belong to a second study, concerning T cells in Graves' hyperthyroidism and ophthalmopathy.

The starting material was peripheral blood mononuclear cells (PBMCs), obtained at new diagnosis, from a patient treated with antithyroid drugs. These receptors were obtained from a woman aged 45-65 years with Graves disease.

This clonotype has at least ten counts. As DNA, the CDR3 is TGTGCCAGCAGCCCAGGGGACGCAACTAATGAAAAACTGTTTTTT. This codes for CASSPGDATNEKLFF. The chain joins TRBV7-2 to TRBJ1-4; possible D gene TRBD1, 6 bases. This CDR3 is 15 amino acids long. Germline V lookup: CDR1 SGHTA, CDR2 FQGNSA. V dropped 5 bases and J dropped 0 bases, with 10 bases sitting between them.

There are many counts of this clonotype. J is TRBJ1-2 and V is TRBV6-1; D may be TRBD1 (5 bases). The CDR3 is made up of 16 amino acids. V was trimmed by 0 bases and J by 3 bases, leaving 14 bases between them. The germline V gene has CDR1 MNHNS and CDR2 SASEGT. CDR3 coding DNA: TGTGCCAGCAGTGAAGCGCTAGGGGTTCAGGACTATGGCTACACCTTC. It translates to CASSEALGVQDYGYTF.

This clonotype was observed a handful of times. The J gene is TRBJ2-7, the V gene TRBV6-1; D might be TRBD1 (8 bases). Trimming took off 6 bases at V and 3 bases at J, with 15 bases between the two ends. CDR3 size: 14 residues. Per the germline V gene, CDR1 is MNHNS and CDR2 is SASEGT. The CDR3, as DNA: TGTGCCAGCAGGGGGGGGACAGGCGTCTACGAGCAGTACTTC. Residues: CASRGGTGVYEQYF.

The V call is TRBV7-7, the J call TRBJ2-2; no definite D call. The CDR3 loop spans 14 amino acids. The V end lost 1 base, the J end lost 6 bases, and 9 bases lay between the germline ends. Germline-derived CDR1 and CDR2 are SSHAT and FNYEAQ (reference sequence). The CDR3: CASSLGSTAGELFF. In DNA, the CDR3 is TGTGCCAGCAGCTTAGGGTCGACGGCCGGGGAGCTGTTTTTT.

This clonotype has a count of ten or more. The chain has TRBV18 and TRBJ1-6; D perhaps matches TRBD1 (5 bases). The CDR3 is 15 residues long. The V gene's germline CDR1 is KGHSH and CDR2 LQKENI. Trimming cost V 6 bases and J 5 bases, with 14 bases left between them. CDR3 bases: TGTGCCAGCTCGACCGGGACGGAAAATAATTCACCCCTCCACTTT. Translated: CASSTGTENNSPLHF. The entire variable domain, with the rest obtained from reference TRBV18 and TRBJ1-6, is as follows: NAGVMQNPRHLVRRRGQEARLRCSPMKGHSHVYWYRQLPEEGLKFMVYLQKENIIDESGMPKERFSAEFPKEGPSILRIQQVVRGDSAAYFCASSTGTENNSPLHFGNGTRLTVT.

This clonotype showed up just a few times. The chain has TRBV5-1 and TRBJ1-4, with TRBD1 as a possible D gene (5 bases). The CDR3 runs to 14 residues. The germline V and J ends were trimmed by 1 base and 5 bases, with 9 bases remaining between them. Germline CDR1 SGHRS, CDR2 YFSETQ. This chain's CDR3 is CASSLTGMNEKLFF. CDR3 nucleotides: TGCGCCAGCAGCTTGACAGGAATGAATGAAAAACTGTTTTTT.

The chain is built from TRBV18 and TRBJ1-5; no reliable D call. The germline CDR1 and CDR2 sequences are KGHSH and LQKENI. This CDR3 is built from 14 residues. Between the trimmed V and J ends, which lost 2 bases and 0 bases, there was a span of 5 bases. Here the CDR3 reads CASSPEYSNQPQHF. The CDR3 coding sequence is TGTGCCAGCTCACCAGAGTATAGCAATCAGCCCCAGCATTTT. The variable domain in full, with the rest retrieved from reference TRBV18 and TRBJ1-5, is NAGVMQNPRHLVRRRGQEARLRCSPMKGHSHVYWYRQLPEEGLKFMVYLQKENIIDESGMPKERFSAEFPKEGPSILRIQQVVRGDSAAYFCASSPEYSNQPQHFGDGTRLSIL.

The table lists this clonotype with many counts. The CDR3 here is CASSPPVPAYEQYF. The CDR3 DNA sequence: TGTGCCAGCAGCCCTCCTGTACCTGCCTACGAGCAGTACTTC. The chain carries TRBV7-9 and TRBJ2-7; D remains unclear. Trimming cost V 5 bases and J 2 bases, with 13 bases left between them. The V gene's germline CDR1 is SEHNR and CDR2 FQNEAQ (reference sequence). The CDR3 sequence is 14 residues long.

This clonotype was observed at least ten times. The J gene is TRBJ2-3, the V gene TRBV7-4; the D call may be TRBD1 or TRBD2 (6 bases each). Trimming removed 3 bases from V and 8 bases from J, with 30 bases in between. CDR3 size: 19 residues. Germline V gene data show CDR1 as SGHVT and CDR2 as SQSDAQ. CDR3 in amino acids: CASSFGGIRLKLRAGTQYF. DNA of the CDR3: TGTGCCAGCAGCTTCGGGGGCATAAGACTCAAACTGAGGGCTGGTACGCAGTATTTT.

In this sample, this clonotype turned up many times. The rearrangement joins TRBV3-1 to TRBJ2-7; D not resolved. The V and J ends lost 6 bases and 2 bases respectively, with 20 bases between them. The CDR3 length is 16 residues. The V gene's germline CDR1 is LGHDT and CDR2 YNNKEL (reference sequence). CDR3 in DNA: TGTGCCAGCAGTCCTCGTCCTTTCACAGAGCCCTACGAGCAGTACTTC. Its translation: CASSPRPFTEPYEQYF.

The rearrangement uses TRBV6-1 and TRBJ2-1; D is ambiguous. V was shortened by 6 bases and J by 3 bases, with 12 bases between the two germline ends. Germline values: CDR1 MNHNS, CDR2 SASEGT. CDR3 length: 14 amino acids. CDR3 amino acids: CASRVQRSYNEQFF. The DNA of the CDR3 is TGTGCCAGCAGGGTACAAAGGAGCTACAATGAGCAGTTCTTC.

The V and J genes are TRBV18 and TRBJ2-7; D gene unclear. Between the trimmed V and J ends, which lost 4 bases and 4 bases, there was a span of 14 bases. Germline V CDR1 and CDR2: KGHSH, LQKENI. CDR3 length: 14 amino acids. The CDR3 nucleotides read TGTGCCAGCTCACTCCCCGACTTTCCTTACGAGCAGTACTTC. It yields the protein CASSLPDFPYEQYF.

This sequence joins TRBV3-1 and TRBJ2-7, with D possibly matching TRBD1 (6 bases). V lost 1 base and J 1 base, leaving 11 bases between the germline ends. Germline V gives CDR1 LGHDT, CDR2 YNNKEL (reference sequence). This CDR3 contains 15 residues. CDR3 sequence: CASSQGQDRSYEQYF. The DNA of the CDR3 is TGTGCCAGCAGCCAAGGACAGGACAGATCCTACGAGCAGTACTTC.

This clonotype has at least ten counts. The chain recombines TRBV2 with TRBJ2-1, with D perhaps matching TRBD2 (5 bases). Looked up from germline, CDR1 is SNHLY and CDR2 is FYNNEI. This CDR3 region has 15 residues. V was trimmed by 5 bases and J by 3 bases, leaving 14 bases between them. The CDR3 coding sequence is TGTGCCAGCAGTAGTGAGGGCGGCTTCTACAATGAGCAGTTCTTC. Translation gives CASSSEGGFYNEQFF.

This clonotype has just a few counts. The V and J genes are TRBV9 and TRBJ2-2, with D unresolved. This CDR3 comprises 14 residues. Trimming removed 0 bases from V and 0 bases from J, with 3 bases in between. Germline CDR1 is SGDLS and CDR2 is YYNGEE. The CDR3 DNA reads TGTGCCAGCAGCGTAGTCACGAACACCGGGGAGCTGTTTTTT. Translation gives CASSVVTNTGELFF.

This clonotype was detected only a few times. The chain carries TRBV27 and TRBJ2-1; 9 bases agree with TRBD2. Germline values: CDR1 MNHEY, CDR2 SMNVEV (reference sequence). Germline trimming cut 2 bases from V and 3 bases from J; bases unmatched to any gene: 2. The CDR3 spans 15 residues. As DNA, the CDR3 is TGTGCCAGCAGTTTAGCGGGAGGGAACTACAATGAGCAGTTCTTC. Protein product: CASSLAGGNYNEQFF.

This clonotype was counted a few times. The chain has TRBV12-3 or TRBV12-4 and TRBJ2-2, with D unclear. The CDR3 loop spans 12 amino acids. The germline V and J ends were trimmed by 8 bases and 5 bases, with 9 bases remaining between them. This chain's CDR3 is CASQPETGELFF. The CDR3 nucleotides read TGTGCCAGCCAGCCGGAGACCGGGGAGCTGTTTTTT.

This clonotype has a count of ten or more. The CDR3 loop reads CASRGDTGYGYTF. The CDR3 region has the DNA TGTGCCAGCAGGGGGGACACAGGCTATGGCTACACCTTC. The V call is TRBV28, the J call TRBJ1-2; D perhaps matches TRBD1 (6 bases). The CDR3 extends over 13 amino acids. Trimming left V 6 bases short and J 4 bases short, with 12 bases between. CDR1 and CDR2 (germline): MDHEN, SYDVKM.

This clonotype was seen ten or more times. CDR3 amino acids: CASSQGPGALEKLFF. DNA for the CDR3: TGTGCCAGCAGCCAAGGTCCTGGGGCGCTTGAAAAACTGTTTTTT. The gene calls are TRBV3-1 and TRBJ1-4, with D possibly being TRBD1 (5 bases). Germline loops: CDR1 LGHDT, CDR2 YNNKEL (reference sequence). The CDR3 contains 15 residues. Trimming pared 1 base from V and 7 bases from J, leaving 13 bases between.

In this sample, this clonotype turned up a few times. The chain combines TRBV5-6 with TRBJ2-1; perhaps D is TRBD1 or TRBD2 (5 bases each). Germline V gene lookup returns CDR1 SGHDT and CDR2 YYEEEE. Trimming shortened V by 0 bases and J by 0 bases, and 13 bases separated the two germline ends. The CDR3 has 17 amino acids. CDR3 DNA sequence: TGTGCCAGCAGCTTGGAGGGTTGGGGGAGCTCCTACAATGAGCAGTTCTTC. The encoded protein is CASSLEGWGSSYNEQFF.

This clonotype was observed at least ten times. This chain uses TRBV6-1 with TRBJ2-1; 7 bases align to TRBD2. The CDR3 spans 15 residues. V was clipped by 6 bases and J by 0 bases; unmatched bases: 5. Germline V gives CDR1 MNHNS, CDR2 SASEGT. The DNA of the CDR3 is TGTGCCAGCAGAAGTCCTAGCGGCTCCTACAATGAGCAGTTCTTC. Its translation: CASRSPSGSYNEQFF.

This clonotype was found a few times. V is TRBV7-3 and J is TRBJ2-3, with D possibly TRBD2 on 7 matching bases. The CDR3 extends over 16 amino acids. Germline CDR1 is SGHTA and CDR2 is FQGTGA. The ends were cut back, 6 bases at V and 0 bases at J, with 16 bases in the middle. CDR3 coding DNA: TGTGCCAGCAGTGCAGGGGCTAGCGGAAGCACAGATACGCAGTATTTT. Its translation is CASSAGASGSTDTQYF.

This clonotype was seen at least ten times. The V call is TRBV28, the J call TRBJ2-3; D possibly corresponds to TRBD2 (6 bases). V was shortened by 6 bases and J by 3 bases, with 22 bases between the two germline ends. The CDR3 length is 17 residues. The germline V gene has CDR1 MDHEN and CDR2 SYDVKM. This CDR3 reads CASSNGGWRSGTDTQYF. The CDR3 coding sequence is TGTGCCAGCAGCAACGGGGGATGGCGGAGTGGGACAGATACGCAGTATTTT.

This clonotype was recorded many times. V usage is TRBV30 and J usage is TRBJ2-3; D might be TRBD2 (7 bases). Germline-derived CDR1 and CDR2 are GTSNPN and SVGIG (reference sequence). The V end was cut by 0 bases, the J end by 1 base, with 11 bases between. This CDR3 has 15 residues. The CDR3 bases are TGTGCCTGGAGTGTGGGGGGGGGGCGCACAGATACGCAGTATTTT. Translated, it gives CAWSVGGGRTDTQYF. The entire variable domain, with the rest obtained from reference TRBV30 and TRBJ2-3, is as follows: SQTIHQWPATLVQPVGSPLSLECTVEGTSNPNLYWYRQAAGRGLQLLFYSVGIGQISSEVPQNLSASRPQDRQFILSSKKLLLSDSGFYLCAWSVGGGRTDTQYFGPGTRLTVL.

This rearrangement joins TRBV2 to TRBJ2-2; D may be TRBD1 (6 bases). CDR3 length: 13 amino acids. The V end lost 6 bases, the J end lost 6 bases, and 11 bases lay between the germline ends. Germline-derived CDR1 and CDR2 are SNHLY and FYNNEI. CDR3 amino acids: CASRYQGPGELFF. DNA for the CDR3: TGTGCCAGCAGATACCAGGGGCCCGGGGAGCTGTTTTTT.

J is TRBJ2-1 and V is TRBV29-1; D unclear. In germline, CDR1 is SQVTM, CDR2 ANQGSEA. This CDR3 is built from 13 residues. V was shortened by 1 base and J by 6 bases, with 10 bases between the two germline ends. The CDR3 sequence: CSVEAARLNEQFF. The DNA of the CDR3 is TGCAGCGTTGAAGCAGCTAGACTCAATGAGCAGTTCTTC.

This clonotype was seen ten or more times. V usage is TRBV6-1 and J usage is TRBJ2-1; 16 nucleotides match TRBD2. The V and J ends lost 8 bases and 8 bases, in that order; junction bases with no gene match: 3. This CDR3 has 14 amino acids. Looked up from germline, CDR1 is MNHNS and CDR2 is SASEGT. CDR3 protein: CASGTSGRAYEQFF. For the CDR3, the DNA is TGTGCCAGCGGGACTAGCGGGAGGGCTTATGAGCAGTTCTTC.

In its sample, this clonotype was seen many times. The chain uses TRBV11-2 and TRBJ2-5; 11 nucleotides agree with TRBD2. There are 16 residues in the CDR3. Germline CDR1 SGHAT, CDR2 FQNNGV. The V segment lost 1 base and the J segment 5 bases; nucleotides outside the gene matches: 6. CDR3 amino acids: CASSLGIAGGLETQYF. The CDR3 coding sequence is TGTGCCAGCAGCTTAGGTATAGCGGGAGGGCTGGAGACCCAGTACTTC.

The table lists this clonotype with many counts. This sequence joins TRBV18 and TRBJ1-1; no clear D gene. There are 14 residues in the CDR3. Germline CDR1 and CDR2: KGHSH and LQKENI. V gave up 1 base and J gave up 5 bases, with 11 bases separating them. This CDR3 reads CASSPRTMGTEAFF. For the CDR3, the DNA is TGTGCCAGCTCACCACGTACAATGGGGACTGAAGCTTTCTTT. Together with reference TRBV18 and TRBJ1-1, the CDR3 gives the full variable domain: NAGVMQNPRHLVRRRGQEARLRCSPMKGHSHVYWYRQLPEEGLKFMVYLQKENIIDESGMPKERFSAEFPKEGPSILRIQQVVRGDSAAYFCASSPRTMGTEAFFGQGTRLTVV.

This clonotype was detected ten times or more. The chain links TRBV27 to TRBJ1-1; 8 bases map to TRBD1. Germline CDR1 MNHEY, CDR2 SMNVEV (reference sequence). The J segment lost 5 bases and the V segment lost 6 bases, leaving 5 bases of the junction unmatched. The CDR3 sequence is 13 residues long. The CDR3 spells CASRQGALTEAFF. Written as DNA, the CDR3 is TGTGCCAGCAGGCAGGGGGCGCTTACTGAAGCTTTCTTT.